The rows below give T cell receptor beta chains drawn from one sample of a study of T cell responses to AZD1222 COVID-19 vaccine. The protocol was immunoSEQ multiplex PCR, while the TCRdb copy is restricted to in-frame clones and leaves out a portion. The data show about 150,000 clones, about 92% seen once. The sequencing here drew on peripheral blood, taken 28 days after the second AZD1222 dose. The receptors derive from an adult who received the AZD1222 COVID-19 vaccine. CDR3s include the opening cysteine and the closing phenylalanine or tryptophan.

CDR3 protein: CASSKATPDLDGYTF
CDR3 length: 15
J gene: TRBJ1-2
V gene: TRBV21-1

CDR3 protein: CATSEATGRSNEKLFF
CDR3 length: 16
J gene: TRBJ1-4
V gene: TRBV24-1

CDR3 protein: CASSYIPLSYNEQFF
CDR3 length: 15
J gene: TRBJ2-1
V gene: TRBV7-2

CDR3 protein: CASSQELVGPASTDTQYF
CDR3 length: 18
J gene: TRBJ2-3
V gene: TRBV4-3

CDR3 protein: CASSLDGTGWQYF
CDR3 length: 13
J gene: TRBJ2-7
V gene: TRBV11-3

CDR3 protein: CASSSGYSTDTQYF
CDR3 length: 14
J gene: TRBJ2-3
V gene: TRBV18

CDR3 protein: CASSMGRNQPQHF
CDR3 length: 13
J gene: TRBJ1-5
V gene: TRBV21-1

CDR3 protein: CASRLGDRGNEQFF
CDR3 length: 14
J gene: TRBJ2-1
V gene: TRBV19

CDR3 protein: CASSQGQYYGYTF
CDR3 length: 13
J gene: TRBJ1-2
V gene: TRBV14

CDR3 protein: CASSSYTAPSGNTIYF
CDR3 length: 16
J gene: TRBJ1-3
V gene: TRBV7-9

CDR3 protein: CASSPRQGSYGYTF
CDR3 length: 14
J gene: TRBJ1-2
V gene: TRBV2

CDR3 protein: CAWSVQGTGFRQPQHF
CDR3 length: 16
J gene: TRBJ1-5
V gene: TRBV30

CDR3 protein: CASSFSSRTGVGEKLFF
CDR3 length: 17
J gene: TRBJ1-4
V gene: TRBV5-1

CDR3 protein: CASSLGRMNTEAFF
CDR3 length: 14
J gene: TRBJ1-1
V gene: TRBV11-1

CDR3 protein: CASSQATRGSGTDTQYF
CDR3 length: 17
J gene: TRBJ2-3
V gene: TRBV4-3

CDR3 protein: CASSTGDRGYQETQYF
CDR3 length: 16
J gene: TRBJ2-5
V gene: TRBV19

CDR3 protein: CASSLVLLRTDLYPSYEQYF
CDR3 length: 20
J gene: TRBJ2-7
V gene: TRBV11-3

CDR3 protein: CASSLGSPESGELFF
CDR3 length: 15
J gene: TRBJ2-2
V gene: TRBV5-4

CDR3 protein: CASGLDRGGGDTQYF
CDR3 length: 15
J gene: TRBJ2-3
V gene: TRBV12-5

CDR3 protein: CASVQGGINEQFF
CDR3 length: 13
J gene: TRBJ2-1
V gene: TRBV6-5

CDR3 protein: CASSLIRKLDEQFF
CDR3 length: 14
J gene: TRBJ2-1
V gene: TRBV5-1

CDR3 protein: CASSEGSNEKLFF
CDR3 length: 13
J gene: TRBJ1-4
V gene: TRBV12-3/TRBV12-4

CDR3 protein: CASSSDEGAPQYF
CDR3 length: 13
J gene: TRBJ2-3
V gene: TRBV7-7

CDR3 protein: CASSEGLAGVGPYNEQFF
CDR3 length: 18
J gene: TRBJ2-1
V gene: TRBV7-9

CDR3 protein: CASSPGTTGYEQYF
CDR3 length: 14
J gene: TRBJ2-7
V gene: TRBV6-2/TRBV6-3

CDR3 protein: CASSQDTTYEQYF
CDR3 length: 13
J gene: TRBJ2-7
V gene: TRBV4-2

CDR3 protein: CASQGADEKLFF
CDR3 length: 12
J gene: TRBJ1-4
V gene: TRBV28

CDR3 protein: CASSYSRFNGQPQHF
CDR3 length: 15
J gene: TRBJ1-5
V gene: TRBV6-5

CDR3 protein: CASSISGVGPNQPQHF
CDR3 length: 16
J gene: TRBJ1-5
V gene: TRBV19

CDR3 protein: CASSPPRGAKTEAFF
CDR3 length: 15
J gene: TRBJ1-1
V gene: TRBV18

CDR3 protein: CASSSAGQPQHF
CDR3 length: 12
J gene: TRBJ1-5
V gene: TRBV12-3/TRBV12-4

CDR3 protein: CASSLRAETGNSGNTIYF
CDR3 length: 18
J gene: TRBJ1-3
V gene: TRBV7-6

CDR3 protein: CASSEATADYGYTF
CDR3 length: 14
J gene: TRBJ1-2
V gene: TRBV6-1

CDR3 protein: CASSYEGVGNYGYTF
CDR3 length: 15
J gene: TRBJ1-2
V gene: TRBV6-5

CDR3 protein: CASSLSGTETQYF
CDR3 length: 13
J gene: TRBJ2-5
V gene: TRBV7-6

CDR3 protein: CASSYPGQPQHF
CDR3 length: 12
J gene: TRBJ1-5
V gene: TRBV6-5

CDR3 protein: CASSRTEGNQPQHF
CDR3 length: 14
J gene: TRBJ1-5
V gene: TRBV28

CDR3 protein: CASSLIRSPLDEQYF
CDR3 length: 15
J gene: TRBJ2-7
V gene: TRBV27

CDR3 protein: CASSLAPTGELFF
CDR3 length: 13
J gene: TRBJ2-2
V gene: TRBV6-5

CDR3 protein: CASRRTGDQPQHF
CDR3 length: 13
J gene: TRBJ1-5
V gene: TRBV6-5

CDR3 protein: CASSLPDRPYEQYF
CDR3 length: 14
J gene: TRBJ2-7
V gene: TRBV28

CDR3 protein: CASRDPRDGPLNEQFF
CDR3 length: 16
J gene: TRBJ2-1
V gene: TRBV2

CDR3 protein: CAWSRLAGGVEQFF
CDR3 length: 14
J gene: TRBJ2-1
V gene: TRBV30

CDR3 protein: CASSNRAGSGNTIYF
CDR3 length: 15
J gene: TRBJ1-3
V gene: TRBV9

CDR3 protein: CASSLGGGRAFF
CDR3 length: 12
J gene: TRBJ1-1
V gene: TRBV7-2

CDR3 protein: CASSLRWIDTQYF
CDR3 length: 13
J gene: TRBJ2-3
V gene: TRBV7-2

CDR3 protein: CASSQDRANTEAFF
CDR3 length: 14
J gene: TRBJ1-1
V gene: TRBV5-1

CDR3 protein: CASSEGTGENQPQHF
CDR3 length: 15
J gene: TRBJ1-5
V gene: TRBV6-4

CDR3 protein: CASSLGRNTEAFF
CDR3 length: 13
J gene: TRBJ1-1
V gene: TRBV7-2

CDR3 protein: CASSQDRGHQPQHF
CDR3 length: 14
J gene: TRBJ1-5
V gene: TRBV2